Listed below are T cell receptor beta chains from one sample, sequenced in a study of breast tumors, draining lymph nodes, adjacent tissues. TCRdb used MiXCR to reprocess the multiplex PCR reads, holding one entry per CDR3 protein. The sample includes some 250,000 distinct CDR3 sequences, approximately 36% of them seen just once. Sequencing input: axillary lymph node tissue. The receptors were sampled from a female donor with breast cancer. Some clones in this sample may be carry-over from other donors' samples. Each CDR3 is given with its conserved first and last residue. Fields, in order: V gene, D gene, J gene, clone size, CDR3 protein, CDR3 DNA. D genes are given only for firm matches. Rows give clone size only sometimes, using once, few, many, or a class for an expanded clone.

v_gene: TRBV9; d_gene: -; j_gene: TRBJ2-4; abundance: -; CDR3aa: CASSSGLAKNIQYF; CDR3nt: TGTGCCAGCAGCTCTGGATTGGCCAAAAACATTCAGTACTTC
v_gene: TRBV19; d_gene: -; j_gene: TRBJ2-3; abundance: -; CDR3aa: CASLGGMVDTQYF; CDR3nt: TGTGCCAGCCTGGGCGGGATGGTAGATACGCAGTATTTT
v_gene: TRBV5-8; d_gene: -; j_gene: TRBJ1-2; abundance: many; CDR3aa: CASSPPGTNVHGYTF; CDR3nt: TGTGCCAGCAGCCCCCCCGGGACAAATGTTCATGGCTACACCTTC
v_gene: TRBV19; d_gene: TRBD2; j_gene: TRBJ2-7; abundance: many; CDR3aa: CATSSGRAREQYF; CDR3nt: TGTGCCACCTCTAGCGGGAGGGCCAGGGAGCAGTACTTC
v_gene: TRBV6-4; d_gene: -; j_gene: TRBJ2-7; abundance: -; CDR3aa: CASSHRWAAHEQYF; CDR3nt: TGTGCCAGCAGTCATCGCTGGGCAGCCCACGAGCAGTACTTC
v_gene: TRBV11-2; d_gene: -; j_gene: TRBJ2-7; abundance: many; CDR3aa: CASSLGAGRYF; CDR3nt: TGTGCCAGCAGCTTAGGGGCGGGGCGGTACTTC
v_gene: TRBV30; d_gene: -; j_gene: TRBJ2-7; abundance: -; CDR3aa: CAWSPGTPEQYF; CDR3nt: TGTGCCTGGAGCCCCGGGACCCCCGAGCAGTACTTC
v_gene: TRBV2; d_gene: -; j_gene: TRBJ2-1; abundance: many; CDR3aa: CASSDYNEQFF; CDR3nt: TGTGCCAGCAGTGACTACAATGAGCAGTTCTTC
v_gene: TRBV6-5; d_gene: -; j_gene: TRBJ1-4; abundance: many; CDR3aa: CASSSEGMGEKLFF; CDR3nt: TGTGCCAGCAGTTCGGAGGGGATGGGTGAAAAACTGTTTTTT
v_gene: TRBV5-8; d_gene: TRBD2; j_gene: TRBJ2-6; abundance: many; CDR3aa: CASSLVGSGITSGANVLTF; CDR3nt: TGTGCCAGCAGCTTGGTTGGTAGCGGGATAACCTCAGGGGCCAACGTCCTGACTTTC
v_gene: TRBV10-3; d_gene: -; j_gene: TRBJ2-3; abundance: many; CDR3aa: CAISDSKTDFSTDTQYF; CDR3nt: TGTGCCATCAGTGATTCCAAGACAGACTTCTCCACAGATACGCAGTATTTT
v_gene: TRBV18; d_gene: -; j_gene: TRBJ2-6; abundance: -; CDR3aa: CASSQRQDNVLTF; CDR3nt: TGTGCCAGCTCACAGCGGCAGGATAACGTCCTGACTTTC
v_gene: TRBV7-2; d_gene: TRBD1; j_gene: TRBJ2-5; abundance: once; CDR3aa: CASSLSIRQGAQYF; CDR3nt: TGTGCCAGCAGCTTATCCATCCGACAGGGGGCCCAGTACTTC
v_gene: TRBV6-6; d_gene: TRBD2; j_gene: TRBJ2-5; abundance: many; CDR3aa: CASGKSDGGYQETQYF; CDR3nt: TGTGCCAGCGGAAAATCAGACGGGGGGTACCAAGAGACCCAGTACTTC
v_gene: TRBV5-1; d_gene: -; j_gene: TRBJ1-2; abundance: many; CDR3aa: CASSLVGGGGYTF; CDR3nt: TGCGCCAGCAGCTTGGTTGGGGGGGGCGGCTACACCTTC
v_gene: TRBV9; d_gene: -; j_gene: TRBJ1-6; abundance: many; CDR3aa: CASSQGVDSPLHF; CDR3nt: TGTGCCAGCAGCCAAGGGGTGGATTCACCCCTCCACTTT
v_gene: TRBV6-1; d_gene: -; j_gene: TRBJ2-5; abundance: few; CDR3aa: CASNLRGKTRFQETQYF; CDR3nt: TGTGCCAGCAATCTCAGGGGAAAAACTCGATTCCAAGAGACCCAGTACTTC
v_gene: TRBV5-8; d_gene: -; j_gene: TRBJ2-2; abundance: -; CDR3aa: CASSYVRAPIFNTGELFF; CDR3nt: TGTGCCAGCAGCTATGTCAGGGCGCCAATATTTAACACCGGGGAGCTGTTTTTT
v_gene: TRBV18; d_gene: -; j_gene: TRBJ2-6; abundance: many; CDR3aa: CASSPPSGANVLTF; CDR3nt: TGTGCCAGCTCACCCCCCTCTGGGGCCAACGTCCTGACTTTC
v_gene: TRBV4-1; d_gene: -; j_gene: TRBJ2-1; abundance: many; CDR3aa: CASSPRDTYPGEQFF; CDR3nt: TGCGCCAGCAGCCCCCGGGATACATATCCAGGTGAGCAGTTCTTC
v_gene: TRBV3-1; d_gene: TRBD2; j_gene: TRBJ2-3; abundance: few; CDR3aa: CASSQDGTSGIDTQYF; CDR3nt: TGTGCCAGCAGCCAAGACGGGACCAGCGGGATTGATACGCAGTATTTT
v_gene: TRBV29-1; d_gene: TRBD1; j_gene: TRBJ2-2; abundance: many; CDR3aa: CSVEGGGENVGELFF; CDR3nt: TGCAGCGTTGAAGGAGGGGGCGAAAATGTCGGGGAGCTGTTTTTT
v_gene: TRBV11-2; d_gene: -; j_gene: TRBJ2-7; abundance: many; CDR3aa: CASSTTTGLSYEQYF; CDR3nt: TGTGCCAGCAGCACCACGACGGGTCTCTCCTACGAGCAGTACTTC
v_gene: TRBV20-1; d_gene: -; j_gene: TRBJ1-2; abundance: -; CDR3aa: CSASTPTALGGGYTF; CDR3nt: TGCAGTGCTAGCACTCCGACCGCCCTGGGGGGTGGCTACACCTTC
v_gene: TRBV9; d_gene: TRBD1; j_gene: TRBJ1-6; abundance: -; CDR3aa: CASSVGTGANSPLHF; CDR3nt: TGTGCCAGCAGCGTTGGGACAGGGGCTAATTCACCCCTCCACTTT
v_gene: TRBV7-6; d_gene: TRBD2; j_gene: TRBJ2-2; abundance: many; CDR3aa: CASSLGLAAITGELFF; CDR3nt: TGTGCCAGCAGCCTAGGACTAGCGGCCATCACCGGGGAGCTGTTTTTT
v_gene: TRBV19; d_gene: -; j_gene: TRBJ1-5; abundance: -; CDR3aa: CASNNNLRNSNQPQHF; CDR3nt: TGTGCCAGTAATAACAATCTTCGTAATAGCAATCAGCCCCAGCATTTT
v_gene: TRBV5-1; d_gene: -; j_gene: TRBJ2-5; abundance: few; CDR3aa: CASSSGSIETQYF; CDR3nt: TGCGCCAGCAGCTCCGGGAGTATCGAGACCCAGTACTTC
v_gene: TRBV6-2/TRBV6-3; d_gene: TRBD1; j_gene: TRBJ2-5; abundance: few; CDR3aa: CASRDQTGLGETQYF; CDR3nt: TGTGCCAGCAGGGACCAGACAGGGTTAGGAGAGACCCAGTACTTC
v_gene: TRBV19; d_gene: -; j_gene: TRBJ2-1; abundance: -; CDR3aa: CASRKTGNSYNEQFF; CDR3nt: TGTGCCAGTAGGAAAACAGGGAACTCCTACAATGAGCAGTTCTTC
v_gene: TRBV7-2; d_gene: -; j_gene: TRBJ1-6; abundance: -; CDR3aa: CASSLVGANYNSPLHF; CDR3nt: TGTGCCAGCAGCTTAGTGGGGGCGAACTATAATTCACCCCTCCACTTT
v_gene: TRBV7-3; d_gene: -; j_gene: TRBJ1-2; abundance: many; CDR3aa: CASSLTGRGNYGYTF; CDR3nt: TGTGCCAGCAGCTTAACGGGACGGGGTAACTATGGCTACACCTTC
v_gene: TRBV20-1; d_gene: TRBD2; j_gene: TRBJ2-3; abundance: -; CDR3aa: CSAIGLAGGPGTDTQYF; CDR3nt: TGCAGTGCTATTGGACTAGCGGGGGGGCCCGGCACAGATACGCAGTATTTT
v_gene: TRBV3-1; d_gene: TRBD1; j_gene: TRBJ2-5; abundance: many; CDR3aa: CASSQDRGLGETQYF; CDR3nt: TGTGCCAGCAGCCAAGACAGGGGGCTAGGGGAGACCCAGTACTTC
v_gene: TRBV9; d_gene: -; j_gene: TRBJ1-2; abundance: -; CDR3aa: CASSPRQTYGYTF; CDR3nt: TGTGCCAGCAGCCCGAGACAGACCTATGGCTACACCTTC
v_gene: TRBV10-2; d_gene: -; j_gene: TRBJ1-4; abundance: many; CDR3aa: CASSGQGRYEKLFF; CDR3nt: TGCGCCAGCAGTGGGCAGGGTCGGTACGAAAAACTGTTTTTT
v_gene: TRBV3-1; d_gene: TRBD2; j_gene: TRBJ2-7; abundance: few; CDR3aa: CASSQRTSGRISWEQYF; CDR3nt: TGTGCCAGCAGCCAGAGGACTAGCGGGAGGATTAGTTGGGAGCAGTACTTC
v_gene: TRBV6-6; d_gene: -; j_gene: TRBJ1-3; abundance: -; CDR3aa: CASSHTRDGSGNTIYF; CDR3nt: TGTGCCAGCAGTCACACCCGGGACGGCTCTGGAAACACCATATATTTT
v_gene: TRBV7-9; d_gene: -; j_gene: TRBJ1-4; abundance: many; CDR3aa: CASSNQGFNEKLFF; CDR3nt: TGTGCCAGCAGCAATCAGGGTTTTAATGAAAAACTGTTTTTT
v_gene: TRBV5-8; d_gene: TRBD2; j_gene: TRBJ2-2; abundance: many; CDR3aa: CASSFRTSGTGELFF; CDR3nt: TGTGCCAGCAGCTTCAGGACTAGTGGTACCGGGGAGCTGTTTTTT
v_gene: TRBV20-1; d_gene: TRBD1; j_gene: TRBJ2-1; abundance: -; CDR3aa: CSASTPGQGYNEQFF; CDR3nt: TGCAGTGCCAGCACTCCTGGACAGGGTTACAATGAGCAGTTCTTC
v_gene: TRBV6-6; d_gene: -; j_gene: TRBJ2-4; abundance: few; CDR3aa: CASSPVREGIQYF; CDR3nt: TGTGCCAGCAGTCCTGTCAGGGAAGGCATTCAGTACTTC